This T cell receptor (beta chain) was identified in a study of radiation and T cells in renal cell carcinoma. As for the study in general: Nephrectomy followed 15 Gy stereotactic body radiation by 4 weeks. General observations from the study: From baseline, blood top tumor clonotypes peaked at 2 weeks post-radiation. Baseline intratumoral clonotype presence is unknown without pretreatment biopsies.

Time point in this sample: baseline pretreatment blood. Indicated treatment: 15 Gy SBRT to primary tumor, nephrectomy 4 weeks later. This renal cell carcinoma was of the clear cell type. Data came from immunoSEQ multiplex PCR; TCRdb stores just in-frame clones and leaves some out. The repertoire holds 140,000 to 150,000 clones, with roughly nine tenths as singletons. To note about this clone: Its antigen is not identified.

The input for sequencing was blood, taken from a patient whose treatment included radiotherapy and nephrectomy. This receptor was taken from an older woman with renal cell carcinoma.

The CDR3, as DNA: TGTGCCAGCAGTGGGGTAGGGGAGTACGAGCAGTACTTC. Translation: CASSGVGEYEQYF. The chain joins TRBV25-1 to TRBJ2-7; tentatively, D is TRBD1 or TRBD2 (5 bases each). Trimming cost V 4 bases and J 4 bases, with 11 bases left between them. The CDR3 runs to 13 residues. Germline CDR1 is MGHDK and CDR2 is SYGVNS.